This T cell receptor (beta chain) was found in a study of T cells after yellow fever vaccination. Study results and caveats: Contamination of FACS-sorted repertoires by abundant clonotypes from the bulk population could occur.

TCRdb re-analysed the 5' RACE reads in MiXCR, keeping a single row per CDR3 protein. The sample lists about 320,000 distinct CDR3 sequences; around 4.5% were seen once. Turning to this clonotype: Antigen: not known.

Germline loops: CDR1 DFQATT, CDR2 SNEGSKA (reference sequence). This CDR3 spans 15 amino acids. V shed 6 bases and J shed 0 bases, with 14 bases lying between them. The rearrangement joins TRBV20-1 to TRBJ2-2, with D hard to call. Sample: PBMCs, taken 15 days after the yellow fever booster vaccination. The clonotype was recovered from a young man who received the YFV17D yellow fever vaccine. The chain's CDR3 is CSAPEAASNTGELFF. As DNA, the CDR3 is TGCAGTGCCCCCGAGGCAGCTTCGAACACCGGGGAGCTGTTTTTT.